Presented here are 19 T cell receptor beta chains from one specimen sequenced in a study of T cells after yellow fever vaccination. TCRdb redid the calling of the 5' RACE reads with MiXCR, one entry per CDR3 protein. Here the sample spans about 300,000 distinct CDR3 sequences, about 10% being singletons. This specimen consisted of CD4+ T cells sorted from PBMCs, obtained 5 days after the yellow fever booster vaccination. These TCRs come from a man younger than 35 who received the YFV17D yellow fever vaccine.

J is TRBJ2-2 and V is TRBV24-1; 9 nucleotides match TRBD1. Germline values: CDR1 KGHDR, CDR2 SFDVKD. With V trimmed by 2 bases and J by 3 bases, 3 bases remained unmatched. The CDR3 totals 16 residues. The CDR3 spells CATSDSGTGYTGELFF. CDR3 DNA sequence: TGTGCCACCAGTGATTCTGGGACAGGGTACACCGGGGAGCTGTTTTTT.

This clonotype was detected a few times. This rearrangement joins TRBV12-3 or TRBV12-4 to TRBJ1-3; a weak D match, TRBD1 (5 bases). Trimming pared 6 bases from V and 2 bases from J, leaving 14 bases between. This CDR3 has 15 residues. CDR3 nucleotide sequence: TGTGCCAGCAGGTCTCAGGGCCAGCCTGGAAACACCATATATTTT. Amino acids: CASRSQGQPGNTIYF.

This clonotype came up a few times. This chain joins TRBV12-3 or TRBV12-4 and TRBJ1-1; D unresolved. The V end was cut by 2 bases, the J end by 11 bases, with 9 bases between. The CDR3 consists of 11 residues. The CDR3 DNA follows: TGTGCCAGCAGTTTATCGAGCGTGGCTTTCTTT. Translating gives CASSLSSVAFF.

The genes are TRBV28 and TRBJ1-6, with a weak D call TRBD1 (5 bases). This CDR3 has 16 residues. V lost 7 bases and J lost 2, with 15 bases in between. In germline, CDR1 is MDHEN, CDR2 SYDVKM. The DNA for the CDR3 is TGTGCCAGCACCAATTCGAGGGGCGCCTATAATTCACCCCTCCACTTT. It is translated as CASTNSRGAYNSPLHF.

This clonotype was seen a few times. The chain is built from TRBV18 and TRBJ1-6, with 7 nucleotides matching TRBD1. The CDR3 runs to 15 residues. Per the germline V gene, CDR1 is KGHSH and CDR2 is LQKENI. J gave up 3 bases and V 6 bases, and 5 bases lay outside the gene matches. The CDR3 loop reads CASSQGQVYNSPLHF. The CDR3 DNA is TGTGCCAGCTCGCAAGGACAGGTCTATAATTCACCCCTCCACTTT.

The rearrangement uses TRBV5-1 and TRBJ1-1, with TRBD1 matching over 9 bases. Germline lookup yields CDR1 SGHRS and CDR2 YFSETQ. CDR3 length: 18 residues. Trimming at V came to 0 bases and at J to 1 base, leaving 10 bases not matched to a gene. The DNA for the CDR3 is TGCGCCAGCAGCTTGGAGGGACAGGGTTCAGGGAAGAACACTGAAGCTTTCTTT. This gives the protein CASSLEGQGSGKNTEAFF.

This clonotype was seen at least ten times. This rearrangement joins TRBV18 to TRBJ2-7, with 7 bases identical to TRBD1. Per the germline V gene, CDR1 is KGHSH and CDR2 is LQKENI. This CDR3 has 15 residues. Germline trimming cut 0 bases from V and 3 bases from J; bases unmatched to any gene: 5. The CDR3 region has the DNA TGTGCCAGCTCACCACCAGGGACAGCGAGCTACGAGCAGTACTTC. Its translation: CASSPPGTASYEQYF. The whole variable domain, filled in from reference TRBV18 and TRBJ2-7, reads NAGVMQNPRHLVRRRGQEARLRCSPMKGHSHVYWYRQLPEEGLKFMVYLQKENIIDESGMPKERFSAEFPKEGPSILRIQQVVRGDSAAYFCASSPPGTASYEQYFGPGTRLTVT.

The chain recombines TRBV2 with TRBJ2-7; D unclear. Trimming stripped 8 bases from V and 6 bases from J, with 14 bases between. CDR3 length: 12 residues. Germline V gene data show CDR1 as SNHLY and CDR2 as FYNNEI. CDR3 region: CASSTGLLEQYV. In DNA, the CDR3 is TGTGCCAGCTCTACCGGCCTACTCGAGCAGTACGTC.

This chain links TRBV6-5 with TRBJ1-1; D call uncertain. The CDR3 length is 15 residues. Germline V gives CDR1 MNHEY, CDR2 SVGAGI. Trimming left V 6 bases short and J 5 bases short, with 19 bases between. CDR3 DNA sequence: TGTGCCAGCAGGAGGTCTTTTGACCCGAGGACTGAAGCTTTCTTT. Its translation is CASRRSFDPRTEAFF.

The sample holds many counts of this clonotype. This rearrangement joins TRBV29-1 to TRBJ1-6; 7 nucleotides match TRBD1. The CDR3 loop spans 11 amino acids. The V segment lost 1 base and the J segment 17 bases; nucleotides outside the gene matches: 5. CDR1 and CDR2 from the germline V gene are SQVTM and ANQGSEA. In DNA form, the CDR3 reads TGCAGCGTTGAAGCAGGGGGGCGAATCCACTTT. Its translation is CSVEAGGRIHF.

This clonotype was detected a few times. The CDR3 is CASSQGLGGLYSNQPQHF. The CDR3 coding sequence is TGCGCCAGCAGCCAAGGGCTCGGGGGCCTTTATAGCAATCAGCCCCAGCATTTT. V and J are TRBV4-1 and TRBJ1-5, with D tentatively TRBD1 (6 bases). Germline lookup yields CDR1 MGHRA and CDR2 YSYEKL. CDR3 length: 18 amino acids. Deletions cut 1 base from V and 0 bases from J, with 16 bases between.

The chain is built from TRBV6-5 and TRBJ2-3, with a tentative D call TRBD1 (6 bases). V gave up 5 bases and J gave up 0 bases, with 18 bases separating them. This CDR3 region has 17 residues. Germline V gives CDR1 MNHEY, CDR2 SVGAGI. The CDR3 region is CASSPGWGPSSTDTQYF. The CDR3, as DNA: TGTGCCAGCAGTCCAGGATGGGGGCCCTCTAGCACAGATACGCAGTATTTT.

This clonotype was observed at least ten times. This chain joins TRBV15 and TRBJ1-5; weak D call: TRBD1 (6 bases). Germline-derived CDR1 and CDR2 are LNHNV and YYDKDF (reference sequence). Trimming shortened V by 0 bases and J by 4 bases, and 13 bases separated the two germline ends. This CDR3 spans 16 amino acids. The CDR3: CATSREGGRGNQPQHF. The CDR3, as DNA: TGTGCCACCAGCAGAGAGGGGGGCAGGGGAAATCAGCCCCAGCATTTT.

This clonotype was counted ten times or more. The chain is built from TRBV28 and TRBJ1-4; D perhaps matches TRBD1 (5 bases). Germline CDR1 and CDR2: MDHEN and SYDVKM. Trimming took off 10 bases at V and 8 bases at J, with 14 bases between the two ends. The CDR3 spans 12 residues. CDR3 bases: TGTGCCACGGGGGGTTATCGAGAAAAACTGTTTTTT. As protein: CATGGYREKLFF.

In its sample, this clonotype was seen a few times. This chain uses TRBV12-3 or TRBV12-4 with TRBJ2-4; D is possibly TRBD1 (6 bases). This CDR3 contains 13 residues. Trimming stripped 3 bases from V and 8 bases from J, with 11 bases between. The CDR3 spells CASSFAGVDIQYF. CDR3 DNA: TGTGCCAGCAGTTTTGCAGGGGTGGACATTCAGTACTTC.

This clonotype was picked up one time. This chain joins TRBV5-1 and TRBJ2-5, with TRBD1 as a possible D gene (6 bases). The germline V gene has CDR1 SGHRS and CDR2 YFSETQ. The length of the CDR3 is 12 residues. The germline V and J ends were trimmed by 3 bases and 7 bases, with 10 bases remaining between them. CDR3 nucleotides: TGCGCCAGCAGCTCCGAGGGGGTGACCCAGTACTTC. Its translation: CASSSEGVTQYF.

The rearrangement joins TRBV29-1 to TRBJ2-3; 7 bases match TRBD1. V lost 6 bases and J lost 6; bases outside the gene matches: 6. The length of the CDR3 is 12 residues. CDR1 and CDR2 from the germline V gene are SQVTM and ANQGSEA. CDR3 in DNA: TGCAGCGTATCCACAGGGGAGGATACGCAGTATTTT. It specifies CSVSTGEDTQYF.

The table lists this clonotype with a few counts. The chain employs TRBV6-1 and TRBJ1-5; D is unresolved. CDR1 and CDR2 from the germline V gene are MNHNS and SASEGT. The V and J ends lost 0 bases and 7 bases respectively, with 10 bases between them. The CDR3 runs 14 residues. The CDR3 DNA sequence: TGTGCCAGCAGTGAAGCTGGAAGCAGGCAGCCCCAGCATTTT. It is translated as CASSEAGSRQPQHF.

This clonotype was picked up many times. The chain employs TRBV29-1 and TRBJ2-7, with D maybe TRBD1 (6 bases). Trimming cost V 4 bases and J 6 bases, with 13 bases left between them. The CDR3 has 12 residues. Germline CDR1 and CDR2: SQVTM and ANQGSEA. The CDR3 is CSVGARGGEQYV. In DNA form, the CDR3 reads TGCAGCGTTGGAGCCAGAGGGGGCGAGCAGTACGTC.